This T cell receptor (beta chain) comes out of a study of cytomegalovirus exposure and HLA in healthy donors. Study results and limitations: About 87% or about 30% of the time was how often most TCR beta V segments were productive, according to an earlier analysis.

Remarks on this clone: Its matching antigen is unknown.

PCR employed 60 Vbeta and 13 Jbeta primers. Clones were read by immunoSEQ multiplex PCR, and TCRdb kept only the in-frame ones, dropping some. The profile shows about 83,000 clones, roughly 80% of them singletons. CDR1 and CDR2 from the germline V gene are MNHEY and SMNVEV (reference sequence). The CDR3 is 16 residues long. V gene TRBV27 combines with J gene TRBJ2-5, with 12 bases lining up with TRBD1. The J call may be wrong; the DNA end is better matched by TRBJ2-7. Sequenced sample: PBMCs. The TCR originated in a woman aged 30 to 39 in good health and CMV-seronegative. CDR3 DNA sequence: TGTGCCAGCAGTCCTACCGGGACAGGGGGCCCGTACGAGCAGTACTTC. It codes for CASSPTGTGGPYEQYF.